What follows is one T cell receptor (beta chain) and its context. As yet, its antigen is unknown. This sample is part of a study of PD-1 blockade in classical Hodgkin lymphoma. Overall study context: Intravenous delivery of nivolumab at 3 mg/kg to patients occurred every 2 weeks.

Time point meaning: cycle 4 day 1 (C4D1), after 5 to 7 weeks of nivolumab. Each patient relapsed following autologous stem cell transplantation, and prior brentuximab vedotin exposure differed. Assay used: immunoSEQ multiplex PCR; TCRdb lists only in-frame clones, some missing. The table lists 23,000 or so clones, more than 75% of them singletons, with roughly 20% in the top ten. Between the trimmed V and J ends, which lost 7 bases and 7 bases, there was a span of 20 bases. Germline V gives CDR1 SEHNR, CDR2 FQNEAQ (reference sequence). There are 14 residues in the CDR3. General observations from the study: While CD8+ TCR diversity did not rise significantly by C4D1, CD4+ TCR diversity did.

The sample in question was peripheral blood mononuclear cells (PBMCs), obtained before the fourth cycle of nivolumab. The chain has TRBV7-9 and TRBJ2-7; D possibly uses TRBD1 or TRBD2 (5 bases each). The source is a human donor with classical Hodgkin lymphoma. CDR3 protein: CASNLGDGHSEQYF. Written as DNA, the CDR3 is TGTGCCAGCAACCTGGGGGACGGACACTCGGAGCAGTACTTC. Based on the CDR3 plus reference TRBV7-9 and TRBJ2-7, the full variable domain is DTGVSQNPRHKITKRGQNVTFRCDPISEHNRLYWYRQTLGQGPEFLTYFQNEAQLEKSRLLSDRFSAERPKGSFSTLEIQRTEQGDSAMYLCASNLGDGHSEQYFGPGTRLTVT.